These 5 T cell receptor beta chains were sequenced from one sample in a study of CXCR3-negative and CXCR3-positive naive CD8 T cells. The study, taken as a whole, reports: The TRB CDR3s that CXCR3-positive naive cells carried were more hydrophobic than those of CXCR3-negative naive cells.

5' RACE that incorporated UMI labels was used to prepare the TRB cDNA libraries. TCRdb re-called the 5' RACE reads and gives one entry per CDR3 protein, without DNA. This repertoire includes some 130,000 distinct CDR3 sequences. These TCRs are of unknown antigen specificity. The material sequenced was naive CXCR3+ CD8+ T cells from blood. Subset given: CD45RO-CCR7+CD27+CD95- naive CD8+ T cells expressing CXCR3 (TNR3+). Receptors were obtained from a human donor in good health. Some clones in this sample may be carry-over from other donors' samples.

Here the CDR3 reads CATSRERETGIEAFF. The J gene is TRBJ1-1, the V gene TRBV15. The CDR3 is made up of 15 amino acids. From germline, CDR1 is LNHNV and CDR2 YYDKDF (reference sequence). The full variable domain, completed using reference TRBV15 and TRBJ1-1, is DAMVIQNPRYQVTQFGKPVTLSCSQTLNHNVMYWYQQKSSQAPKLLFHYYDKDFNNEADTPDNFQSRRPNTSFCFLDIRSPGLGDTAMYLCATSRERETGIEAFFGQGTRLTVV.

This sequence joins TRBV9 and TRBJ2-6. Germline CDR1 is SGDLS and CDR2 is YYNGEE. This CDR3 region has 13 residues. The CDR3 loop is CASALSGANVLTF.

The chain combines TRBV7-2 with TRBJ2-7; there is no DNA to check the TCRdb D call of TRBD2. This CDR3 region has 14 residues. Germline CDR1 is SGHTA and CDR2 is FQGNSA. CDR3 protein: CASSLTSGMVEQYF.

This rearrangement joins TRBV20-1 to TRBJ1-1; absent DNA, TCRdb's TRBD1 call cannot be checked. This CDR3 is built from 13 residues. The germline V gene encodes CDR1 DFQATT and CDR2 SNEGSKA (reference sequence). The CDR3 sequence: CSARVWTGDEAFF.

The chain carries TRBV29-1 and TRBJ2-7; checking the TCRdb D call of TRBD1 is not possible without DNA. Germline V gives CDR1 SQVTM, CDR2 ANQGSEA. There are 14 residues in the CDR3. The CDR3 loop reads CSVLPGRDSYEQYF.